The 4 T cell receptor beta chains below were found in one sample sequenced in a study of cytomegalovirus exposure and HLA in healthy donors. In the PCR, 60 Vbeta and 13 Jbeta primers were used. The assay was immunoSEQ multiplex PCR, and TCRdb's table has in-frame clones only and misses some. The repertoire holds hundreds of thousands of clones, with 75% to 80% as singletons. Sequences were obtained from PBMCs. These receptors came from a male donor in good health and CMV-seronegative.

The genes are TRBV18 and TRBJ2-7; D may be TRBD1 (5 bases). Per germline, CDR1 KGHSH and CDR2 LQKENI. V lost 3 bases and J 3 bases, leaving 15 bases between the germline ends. The CDR3 sequence is 15 residues long. The CDR3 DNA reads as TGTGCCAGCTCACCGGGGCCCCAAGGGAACTACGAGCAGTACTTC. This translates into CASSPGPQGNYEQYF.

This clone was counted a few times. In the same sample, other DNA sequences code for this CDR3. The V gene is TRBV6-5, the J gene TRBJ1-2; 11 bases fit TRBD1. There are 16 residues in the CDR3. Looked up from germline, CDR1 is MNHEY and CDR2 is SVGAGI. Trimming removed 2 bases from V and 4 bases from J; junction bases left unmatched: 6. The CDR3 here is CASSYLRTGGGYGYTF. As DNA, the CDR3 is TGTGCCAGCAGTTACCTCCGGACAGGGGGCGGCTATGGCTACACCTTC.

This clone appeared a single time. The V and J genes are TRBV6-5 and TRBJ2-7, with TRBD1 matching 11 bases. J lost 2 bases, V lost 11 bases, and 8 bases had no gene match. Germline-derived CDR1 and CDR2 are MNHEY and SVGAGI. The CDR3 sequence is 14 residues long. The DNA for the CDR3 is TGTGCCTGCCATCGGACAGGGGGCCCCTACGAGCAGTACTTC. Translating it yields CACHRTGGPYEQYF.

This clone occurred once. V is TRBV9 and J is TRBJ2-1, with D possibly being TRBD2 (5 bases). This CDR3 contains 12 residues. From germline, CDR1 is SGDLS and CDR2 YYNGEE. Trimming shortened V by 0 bases and J by 12 bases, and 10 bases separated the two germline ends. The CDR3 loop reads CASSVVRTLQFF. The CDR3, as DNA: TGTGCCAGCAGCGTAGTGCGGACTTTGCAGTTCTTC. Drawing the rest from reference TRBV9 and TRBJ2-1, the complete variable domain is DSGVTQTPKHLITATGQRVTLRCSPRSGDLSVYWYQQSLDQGLQFLIQYYNGEERAKGNILERFSAQQFPDLHSELNLSSLELGDSALYFCASSVVRTLQFFGPGTRLTVL.